A selection of T cell receptor beta chains follows, all from one sample in a study of blood T cell repertoires in COVID-19. Method: immunoSEQ multiplex PCR; TCRdb's copy keeps in-frame clones and lacks some. This table holds some 180,000 clones, more than 80% found once. Sequences were obtained from peripheral blood. These receptors all come from a woman older than 75 with COVID-19, enrolled during active disease. Each CDR3 is given with its conserved first and last residue.

cdr3_length: 13
v_call: TRBV7-9
j_call: TRBJ2-7
cdr3_aa: CASSFGDNYEQYF

cdr3_length: 12
v_call: TRBV18
j_call: TRBJ2-3
cdr3_aa: CASSEATDTQYF

cdr3_length: 13
v_call: TRBV13
j_call: TRBJ1-2
cdr3_aa: CASSLDRFYGYTF

cdr3_length: 15
v_call: TRBV28
j_call: TRBJ1-2
cdr3_aa: CASRSSGLLAYGYTF

cdr3_length: 12
v_call: TRBV24-1
j_call: TRBJ1-4
cdr3_aa: CATSPGDEKLFF

cdr3_length: 14
v_call: TRBV6-5
j_call: TRBJ1-1
cdr3_aa: CASTPVQGGTEAFF

cdr3_length: 16
v_call: TRBV9
j_call: TRBJ2-3
cdr3_aa: CASSKGTSGFTDTQYF

cdr3_length: 16
v_call: TRBV9
j_call: TRBJ1-3
cdr3_aa: CASSVLDRGSWNTIYF

cdr3_length: 15
v_call: TRBV30
j_call: TRBJ1-2
cdr3_aa: CAWSYVGDSPGGYTF

cdr3_length: 15
v_call: TRBV7-2
j_call: TRBJ2-5
cdr3_aa: CASSLVLAGEETQYF

cdr3_length: 14
v_call: TRBV6-5
j_call: TRBJ2-7
cdr3_aa: CASSSAERPYEQYF

cdr3_length: 15
v_call: TRBV5-1
j_call: TRBJ2-7
cdr3_aa: CASNSGTSGSYEQYF

cdr3_length: 12
v_call: TRBV5-4
j_call: TRBJ1-2
cdr3_aa: CASSLLSDGYTF

cdr3_length: 13
v_call: TRBV12-3/TRBV12-4
j_call: TRBJ1-5
cdr3_aa: CASSLGRHQPQHF

cdr3_length: 15
v_call: TRBV7-9
j_call: TRBJ1-1
cdr3_aa: CASSSRPGVDTEAFF

cdr3_length: 15
v_call: TRBV28
j_call: TRBJ2-3
cdr3_aa: CASTALAGHTDTQYF

cdr3_length: 15
v_call: TRBV2
j_call: TRBJ2-6
cdr3_aa: CASSNPHGTNFVLTF

cdr3_length: 13
v_call: TRBV10-3
j_call: TRBJ1-2
cdr3_aa: CAINRQGDYGYTF

cdr3_length: 16
v_call: TRBV19
j_call: TRBJ1-1
cdr3_aa: CASSHPGQVLGTEAFF

cdr3_length: 14
v_call: TRBV27
j_call: TRBJ1-1
cdr3_aa: CASPGRGVDTEAFF

cdr3_length: 14
v_call: TRBV4-3
j_call: TRBJ2-1
cdr3_aa: CASSQGPGIDEQFF

cdr3_length: 15
v_call: TRBV5-1
j_call: TRBJ2-3
cdr3_aa: CASSLEASALDTQYF

cdr3_length: 16
v_call: TRBV23-1
j_call: TRBJ2-7
cdr3_aa: CASPNRAGDFSYEQYF

cdr3_length: 15
v_call: TRBV13
j_call: TRBJ1-3
cdr3_aa: CASSLGLAVGNTIYF

cdr3_length: 16
v_call: TRBV5-6
j_call: TRBJ2-7
cdr3_aa: CASSLMFSGGFREQYF

cdr3_length: 20
v_call: TRBV12-5
j_call: TRBJ1-4
cdr3_aa: CASGLRRAGGVWPTNEKLFF

cdr3_length: 16
v_call: TRBV20-1
j_call: TRBJ2-5
cdr3_aa: CSASPPRVSGLETQYF

cdr3_length: 17
v_call: TRBV5-1
j_call: TRBJ2-1
cdr3_aa: CASSFSSSGSSYNEQFF

cdr3_length: 13
v_call: TRBV2
j_call: TRBJ1-1
cdr3_aa: CASSDRGYTEAFF

cdr3_length: 16
v_call: TRBV2
j_call: TRBJ2-1
cdr3_aa: CASMRAPASSYNEQFF

cdr3_length: 15
v_call: TRBV4-1
j_call: TRBJ1-6
cdr3_aa: CASSLRDTQFSPLHF

cdr3_length: 16
v_call: TRBV27
j_call: TRBJ1-3
cdr3_aa: CASSSFPLWRGNTIYF

cdr3_length: 12
v_call: TRBV25-1
j_call: TRBJ1-1
cdr3_aa: CASSTGGFLAFF

cdr3_length: 18
v_call: TRBV7-9
j_call: TRBJ2-4
cdr3_aa: CASTPSVITSVAKNIQYF

cdr3_length: 17
v_call: TRBV7-9
j_call: TRBJ2-1
cdr3_aa: CASSQGFLGRDYNEQFF

cdr3_length: 15
v_call: TRBV5-1
j_call: TRBJ2-3
cdr3_aa: CASSLGQGAADTQYF

cdr3_length: 13
v_call: TRBV19
j_call: TRBJ2-3
cdr3_aa: CAIAGANTDTQYF

cdr3_length: 16
v_call: TRBV6-5
j_call: TRBJ1-6
cdr3_aa: CASSSFGTILNSPLHF

cdr3_length: 15
v_call: TRBV28
j_call: TRBJ1-4
cdr3_aa: CASSLPRGANEKLFF

cdr3_length: 14
v_call: TRBV5-1
j_call: TRBJ1-1
cdr3_aa: CASSLRWRRTEAFF

cdr3_length: 18
v_call: TRBV5-1
j_call: TRBJ1-2
cdr3_aa: CASSLAAVWTGVSYGYTF

cdr3_length: 14
v_call: TRBV3-1/TRBV3-2
j_call: TRBJ1-4
cdr3_aa: CASSQPGSVEKLFF

cdr3_length: 17
v_call: TRBV10-3
j_call: TRBJ2-7
cdr3_aa: CAISEYGSGRRAYEQYF

cdr3_length: 15
v_call: TRBV6-1
j_call: TRBJ2-3
cdr3_aa: CASSDPGGLTDTQYF

cdr3_length: 15
v_call: TRBV7-2
j_call: TRBJ1-6
cdr3_aa: CASSHGDRLNSPLHF

cdr3_length: 15
v_call: TRBV2
j_call: TRBJ2-1
cdr3_aa: CASRKLAGDYNEQFF

cdr3_length: 17
v_call: TRBV5-1
j_call: TRBJ2-1
cdr3_aa: CASSLSYGGGQNNEQFF

cdr3_length: 13
v_call: TRBV19
j_call: TRBJ1-2
cdr3_aa: CASSIFRRDGYTF